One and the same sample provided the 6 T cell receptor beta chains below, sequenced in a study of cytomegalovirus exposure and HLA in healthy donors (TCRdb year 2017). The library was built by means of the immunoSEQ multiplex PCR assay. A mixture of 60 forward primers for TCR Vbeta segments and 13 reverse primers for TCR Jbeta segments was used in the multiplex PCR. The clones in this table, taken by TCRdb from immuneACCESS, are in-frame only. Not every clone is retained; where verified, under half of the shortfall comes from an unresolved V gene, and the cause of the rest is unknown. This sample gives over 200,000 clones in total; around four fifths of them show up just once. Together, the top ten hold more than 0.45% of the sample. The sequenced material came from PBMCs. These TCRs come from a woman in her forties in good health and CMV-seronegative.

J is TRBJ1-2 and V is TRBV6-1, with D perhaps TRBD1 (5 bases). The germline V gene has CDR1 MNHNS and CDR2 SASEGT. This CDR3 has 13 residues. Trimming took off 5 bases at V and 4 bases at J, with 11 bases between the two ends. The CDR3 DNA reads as TGTGCCAGCAGTATCTACAGGTCCTATGGCTACACCTTC. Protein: CASSIYRSYGYTF.

CDR3 region: CASSLARVGETQYF. CDR3 DNA: TGTGCCAGCAGCTTAGCGAGGGTTGGGGAGACCCAGTACTTC. This chain links TRBV7-9 with TRBJ2-5; weak D call: TRBD2 (5 bases). CDR1 is SEHNR, CDR2 FQNEAQ, per germline (reference sequence). The CDR3 consists of 14 residues. V was cut by 0 bases and J by 5 bases, with 10 bases left in between.

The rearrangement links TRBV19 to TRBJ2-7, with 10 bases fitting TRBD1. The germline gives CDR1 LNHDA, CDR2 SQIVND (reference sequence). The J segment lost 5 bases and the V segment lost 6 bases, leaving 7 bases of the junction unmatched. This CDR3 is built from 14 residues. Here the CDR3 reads CASSRGTGVHEQYF. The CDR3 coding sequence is TGTGCCAGTAGCAGGGGGACAGGGGTCCACGAGCAGTACTTC.

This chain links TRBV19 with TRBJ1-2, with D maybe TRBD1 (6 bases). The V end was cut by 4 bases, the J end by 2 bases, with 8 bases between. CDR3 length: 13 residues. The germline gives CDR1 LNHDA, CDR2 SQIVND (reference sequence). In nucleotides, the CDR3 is TGTGCCAGTAGTAGGACAGCCAACTATGGCTACACCTTC. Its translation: CASSRTANYGYTF. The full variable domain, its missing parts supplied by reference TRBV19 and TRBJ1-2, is DGGITQSPKYLFRKEGQNVTLSCEQNLNHDAMYWYRQDPGQGLRLIYYSQIVNDFQKGDIAEGYSVSREKKESFPLTVTSAQKNPTAFYLCASSRTANYGYTFGSGTRLTVV.

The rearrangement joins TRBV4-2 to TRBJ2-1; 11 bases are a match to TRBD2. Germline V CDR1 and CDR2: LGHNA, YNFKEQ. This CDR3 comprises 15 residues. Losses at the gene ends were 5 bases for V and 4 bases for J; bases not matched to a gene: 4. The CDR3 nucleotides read TGTGCCAGCAGCGTAACTAGCGGGGGTTACAATGAGCAGTTCTTC. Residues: CASSVTSGGYNEQFF.

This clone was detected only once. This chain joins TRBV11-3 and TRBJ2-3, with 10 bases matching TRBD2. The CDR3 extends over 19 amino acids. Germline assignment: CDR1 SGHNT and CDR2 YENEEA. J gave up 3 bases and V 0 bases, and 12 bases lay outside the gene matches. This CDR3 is CASSLDRLAGERGTDTQYF. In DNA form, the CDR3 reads TGTGCCAGCAGCTTAGATAGGCTAGCGGGGGAAAGAGGTACAGATACGCAGTATTTT. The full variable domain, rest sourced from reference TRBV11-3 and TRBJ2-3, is EAGVVQSPRYKIIEKKQPVAFWCNPISGHNTLYWYLQNLGQGPELLIRYENEEAVDDSQLPKDRFSAERLKGVDSTLKIQPAELGDSAVYLCASSLDRLAGERGTDTQYFGPGTRLTVL.